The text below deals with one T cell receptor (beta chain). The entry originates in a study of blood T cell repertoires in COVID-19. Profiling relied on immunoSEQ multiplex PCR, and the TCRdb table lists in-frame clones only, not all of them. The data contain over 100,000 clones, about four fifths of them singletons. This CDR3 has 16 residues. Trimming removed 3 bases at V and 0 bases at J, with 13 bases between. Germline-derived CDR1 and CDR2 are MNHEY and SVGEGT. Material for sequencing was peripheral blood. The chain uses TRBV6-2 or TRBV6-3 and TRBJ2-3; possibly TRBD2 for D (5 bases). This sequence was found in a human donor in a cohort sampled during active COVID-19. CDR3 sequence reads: CASSYESGLSTDTQYF. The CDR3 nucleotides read TGTGCCAGCAGTTATGAGAGCGGCCTAAGCACAGATACGCAGTATTTT.